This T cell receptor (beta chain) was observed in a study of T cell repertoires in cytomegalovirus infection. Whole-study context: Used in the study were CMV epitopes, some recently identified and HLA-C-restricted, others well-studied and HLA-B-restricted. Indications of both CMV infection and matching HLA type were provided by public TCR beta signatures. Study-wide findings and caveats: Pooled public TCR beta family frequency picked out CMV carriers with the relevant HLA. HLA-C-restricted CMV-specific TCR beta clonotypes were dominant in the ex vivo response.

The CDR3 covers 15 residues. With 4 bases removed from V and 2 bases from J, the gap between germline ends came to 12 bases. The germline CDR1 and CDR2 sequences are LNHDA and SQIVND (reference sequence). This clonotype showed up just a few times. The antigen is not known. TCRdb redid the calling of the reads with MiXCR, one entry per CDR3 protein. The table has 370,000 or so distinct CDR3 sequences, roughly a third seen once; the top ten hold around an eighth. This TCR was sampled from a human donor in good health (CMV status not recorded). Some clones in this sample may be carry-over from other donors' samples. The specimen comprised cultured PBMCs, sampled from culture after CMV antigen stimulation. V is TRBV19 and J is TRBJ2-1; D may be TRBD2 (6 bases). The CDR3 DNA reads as TGTGCCAGTAGTAGAGAGGGAGGAACCTACAATGAGCAGTTCTTC. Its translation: CASSREGGTYNEQFF.